Listed here are 20 T cell receptor beta chains from one sample, sequenced in a study of T cells after yellow fever vaccination. TCRdb passed the 5' RACE reads through MiXCR, listing each CDR3 protein once. The sample has about 630,000 distinct CDR3 sequences, 9% to 15% seen once. Here the sequenced sample was PBMCs, taken on the day of the yellow fever booster vaccination. The receptor source for this set is a man under 40 who received the YFV17D yellow fever vaccine.

CDR3 sequence (DNA): TGTGCCAGCAACTCAAACTACGAGCAGTACTTC. It specifies CASNSNYEQYF. This rearrangement joins TRBV6-5 to TRBJ2-7; D remains unclear. V lost 7 bases, J lost 3 bases, and 7 bases lay in between. This CDR3 spans 11 amino acids. Per germline, CDR1 MNHEY and CDR2 SVGAGI.

The genes are TRBV27 and TRBJ2-7, with D possibly matching TRBD2 (5 bases). Germline loops: CDR1 MNHEY, CDR2 SMNVEV (reference sequence). The ends were cut back, 0 bases at V and 6 bases at J, with 12 bases in the middle. The CDR3 has 14 residues. CDR3 nucleotides: TGTGCCAGCAGTTTATCGACGAGGGTGGGCGAGCAGTACTTC. It codes for CASSLSTRVGEQYF.

The chain joins TRBV4-3 to TRBJ1-1; D is ambiguous. This CDR3 spans 15 amino acids. Germline CDR1 is LGHNA and CDR2 is YSLEER. The V end lost 1 base, the J end lost 0 bases, and 9 bases lay between the germline ends. DNA for the CDR3: TGCGCCAGCAGCCAAGTTTCTCAATTGAACACTGAAGCTTTCTTT. Translation gives CASSQVSQLNTEAFF.

The chain is built from TRBV29-1 and TRBJ2-1, with a possible D match to TRBD1 (6 bases). Germline-derived CDR1 and CDR2 are SQVTM and ANQGSEA. Trimming removed 6 bases at V and 8 bases at J, with 17 bases between. The CDR3 spans 13 residues. The CDR3 protein is CSVAGTPSDEQFF. Written as DNA, the CDR3 is TGCAGCGTAGCCGGGACACCGTCCGATGAGCAGTTCTTC.

This clonotype appeared a few times. This rearrangement joins TRBV6-4 to TRBJ2-1; 8 bases are a match to TRBD2. Looked up from germline, CDR1 is MRHNA and CDR2 is SNTAGT. The CDR3 is 15 amino acids. Germline trimming cut 5 bases from V and 4 bases from J; bases unmatched to any gene: 7. The CDR3 region has the DNA TGTGCCAGCAGTCAGACTAGCGCTGTTTACAATGAGCAGTTCTTC. Amino acids: CASSQTSAVYNEQFF.

The V and J genes are TRBV7-2 and TRBJ2-3; D uncertain. This CDR3 contains 14 residues. V was pared by 5 bases and J by 2 bases, with 11 bases between. Germline CDR1 SGHTA, CDR2 FQGNSA. CDR3 nucleotides: TGTGCCAGCAGCCAGCGTGTCCCCACAGATACGCAGTATTTT. As protein: CASSQRVPTDTQYF.

This clonotype was seen many times. The rearrangement joins TRBV19 to TRBJ2-3, with TRBD2 matching 12 bases. CDR1 is LNHDA, CDR2 SQIVND, per germline (reference sequence). The CDR3 sequence is 15 residues long. V trimming: 5 bases; J trimming: 6 bases; junction bases outside the gene matches: 6. The DNA of the CDR3 is TGTGCCAGTAGTGAAACTAGCGGGAGGAAGGATACGCAGTATTTT. It is translated as CASSETSGRKDTQYF. Based on the CDR3 plus reference TRBV19 and TRBJ2-3, the full variable domain is DGGITQSPKYLFRKEGQNVTLSCEQNLNHDAMYWYRQDPGQGLRLIYYSQIVNDFQKGDIAEGYSVSREKKESFPLTVTSAQKNPTAFYLCASSETSGRKDTQYFGPGTRLTVL.

In this sample, this clonotype turned up a few times. The genes are TRBV20-1 and TRBJ2-1; possibly TRBD1 for D (6 bases). The V and J ends lost 5 bases and 9 bases respectively, with 20 bases between them. CDR3 length: 14 amino acids. Germline V lookup: CDR1 DFQATT, CDR2 SNEGSKA (reference sequence). CDR3 in DNA: TGCAGTGCTTCTTCCGGGACAACTAGTACTGAGCAGTTCTTC. Translated: CSASSGTTSTEQFF.

This clonotype was observed a few times. This chain uses TRBV28 with TRBJ1-1; possibly TRBD1 for D (5 bases). This CDR3 spans 14 amino acids. Per germline, CDR1 MDHEN and CDR2 SYDVKM. V lost 8 bases and J lost 2, with 15 bases in between. CDR3 nucleotide sequence: TGTGCCAGCCAAGGCCCGGGGCTAAACACTGAAGCTTTCTTT. Translated: CASQGPGLNTEAFF. Drawing the rest from reference TRBV28 and TRBJ1-1, the complete variable domain is DVKVTQSSRYLVKRTGEKVFLECVQDMDHENMFWYRQDPGLGLRLIYFSYDVKMKEKGDIPEGYSVSREKKERFSLILESASTNQTSMYLCASQGPGLNTEAFFGQGTRLTVV.

This clonotype was seen more than once but under ten times. The chain joins TRBV29-1 to TRBJ2-7; D unresolved. The CDR3 has 12 amino acids. Germline V CDR1 and CDR2: SQVTM, ANQGSEA. Trimming stripped 4 bases from V and 6 bases from J, with 13 bases between. The CDR3 here is CSVVLTAFEQYF. CDR3 nucleotides: TGCAGCGTTGTACTGACCGCATTCGAGCAGTACTTC.

The rearrangement uses TRBV27 and TRBJ2-1; TRBD1 might be the D (6 bases). CDR1 is MNHEY and CDR2 is SMNVEV in the germline V gene (reference sequence). Trimming removed 4 bases at V and 9 bases at J, with 10 bases between. CDR3 length equals 12 residues. The CDR3 nucleotides read TGTGCCAGCAGTTCCCCCAGGGGTGAGCAGTTCTTC. Translation: CASSSPRGEQFF.

Written as DNA, the CDR3 is TGTGCCAGCAGCGGACAGGTCGGCACTGAAGCTTTCTTT. Its protein product is CASSGQVGTEAFF. The rearrangement uses TRBV7-8 and TRBJ1-1; TRBD1 matches at 7 bases. There are 13 residues in the CDR3. V lost 5 bases and J lost 4; bases outside the gene matches: 4. Germline lookup yields CDR1 SGHVS and CDR2 FQNEAQ. Using reference TRBV7-8 and TRBJ1-1 for the parts outside the CDR3, the full variable domain is GAGVSQSPRYKVAKRGQDVALRCDPISGHVSLFWYQQALGQGPEFLTYFQNEAQLDKSGLPSDRFFAERPEGSVSTLKIQRTQQEDSAVYLCASSGQVGTEAFFGQGTRLTVV.

The chain has TRBV18 and TRBJ1-1, with a tentative D call TRBD1 (5 bases). The CDR3 extends over 14 amino acids. Germline CDR1 KGHSH, CDR2 LQKENI. V gave up 3 bases and J gave up 10 bases, with 18 bases separating them. CDR3 in amino acids: CASSPSGSQLAAFF. The CDR3 DNA reads TGTGCCAGCTCACCGTCAGGGAGCCAGCTCGCAGCTTTCTTT.

In nucleotides, the CDR3 is TGTGCCAGCAGTTTGGCTCCAGGGACAACATCCTACGAGCAGTACTTC. Translating gives CASSLAPGTTSYEQYF. This chain uses TRBV27 with TRBJ2-7, with D possibly being TRBD1 (6 bases). Germline V lookup: CDR1 MNHEY, CDR2 SMNVEV (reference sequence). The CDR3 is 16 residues long. V was cut by 3 bases and J by 1 base, with 16 bases left in between.

The table lists this clonotype with a few counts. V usage is TRBV24-1 and J usage is TRBJ2-1; maybe TRBD2 (5 bases). CDR1 and CDR2 from the germline V gene are KGHDR and SFDVKD. V lost 9 bases and J 7 bases, leaving 24 bases between the germline ends. The CDR3 totals 16 residues. Here the CDR3 reads CATSSRAAPEMNEQFF. The CDR3 nucleotides read TGTGCCACCTCCTCGAGGGCAGCGCCCGAGATGAATGAGCAGTTCTTC.

This chain connects TRBV7-9 to TRBJ2-3, with 12 positions matching TRBD2. The CDR3 runs to 16 residues. The V and J ends lost 5 bases and 4 bases, in that order; junction bases with no gene match: 7. The germline V gene encodes CDR1 SEHNR and CDR2 FQNEAQ (reference sequence). The CDR3 loop is CASSMTSGSGADTQYF. The CDR3 bases are TGTGCCAGCAGCATGACTAGCGGGAGTGGGGCAGATACGCAGTATTTT.

This clonotype came up once. The V call is TRBV20-1, the J call TRBJ2-7; the D is unclear. Germline CDR1 reads DFQATT; CDR2 reads SNEGSKA (reference sequence). Trimming shortened V by 3 bases and J by 1 base, and 13 bases separated the two germline ends. The CDR3 is 14 amino acids. The CDR3 loop is CSASRDPVSYEQYF. DNA for the CDR3: TGCAGTGCTAGTAGAGACCCAGTATCCTACGAGCAGTACTTC.

The CDR3 region has the DNA TGTGCCACCAGGAGACAGGGGGGCAATGAGCAGTTCTTC. Translating gives CATRRQGGNEQFF. The chain joins TRBV24-1 to TRBJ2-1; 9 nucleotides align to TRBD1. Germline lookup yields CDR1 KGHDR and CDR2 SFDVKD. V gave up 7 bases and J gave up 6 bases; unmatched junction bases: 3. The CDR3 totals 13 residues.

In regard to this clonotype: Since a much larger clone is just one base distant, this may be a read error. Since no conserved phenylalanine or tryptophan closes the CDR3, a read error is the likely cause. The rearrangement links TRBV3-1 to TRBJ2-7; D call uncertain. Germline CDR1 LGHDT, CDR2 YNNKEL (reference sequence). CDR3 length: 12 residues. V lost 6 bases and J 6 bases, leaving 12 bases between the germline ends. The CDR3 spells CASRASWGEQYS. The CDR3 region has the DNA TGTGCCAGCAGAGCCTCTTGGGGCGAGCAGTACTCC.

This clonotype was detected only a few times. CDR3 DNA: TGCGCCAGCAGCCAAGATTGGGCGGGTAGGGAGCAGTACTTC. Translating gives CASSQDWAGREQYF. The J gene is TRBJ2-7, the V gene TRBV4-3; perhaps TRBD2 as D (5 bases). The CDR3 contains 14 residues. Per the germline V gene, CDR1 is LGHNA and CDR2 is YSLEER. The V end lost 0 bases, the J end lost 7 bases, and 13 bases lay between the germline ends.